These 29 T cell receptor beta chains were all obtained from the same sample, sequenced in a study of blood T cell repertoires in COVID-19. Method: immunoSEQ multiplex PCR; TCRdb's copy keeps in-frame clones and lacks some. The table records about 80,000 clones, approximately 82% of them present only once. Sequenced input: peripheral blood. Receptor source: a woman aged 70-85 years with acute or convalescent COVID-19.

This sequence joins TRBV19 and TRBJ1-6, with D possibly TRBD1 on 5 matching bases. The CDR3 length is 14 residues. CDR1 is LNHDA and CDR2 is SQIVND in the germline V gene (reference sequence). V was shortened by 5 bases and J by 14 bases, with 19 bases between the two germline ends. This CDR3 reads CASSGSAGRAALHF. The CDR3 bases are TGTGCCAGTAGTGGATCGGCAGGGAGGGCAGCCCTCCACTTT.

V and J are TRBV28 and TRBJ2-3; 13 nucleotides align to TRBD2. Losses at the gene ends were 8 bases for V and 1 base for J; bases not matched to a gene: 15. CDR1 is MDHEN, CDR2 SYDVKM, per germline. The CDR3 is made up of 19 amino acids. The CDR3 DNA reads as TGTGCCAGCTACCGGACTAGCGGGAGATTGCGATCTGGCACAGATACGCAGTATTTT. It is translated as CASYRTSGRLRSGTDTQYF. The variable domain in full, completed from reference TRBV28 and TRBJ2-3, reads DVKVTQSSRYLVKRTGEKVFLECVQDMDHENMFWYRQDPGLGLRLIYFSYDVKMKEKGDIPEGYSVSREKKERFSLILESASTNQTSMYLCASYRTSGRLRSGTDTQYFGPGTRLTVL.

The table lists this clone with a few counts. V usage is TRBV6-1 and J usage is TRBJ2-1; 9 nucleotides align to TRBD2. V trimming: 2 bases; J trimming: 8 bases; junction bases outside the gene matches: 16. The CDR3 extends over 18 amino acids. CDR1 MNHNS and CDR2 SASEGT come from the germline V gene. In nucleotides, the CDR3 is TGTGCCAGCAGTGAAAACCCGGTGGTAGCGGGAGCCTCCCATGAGCAGTTCTTC. This sequence encodes CASSENPVVAGASHEQFF.

The chain uses TRBV7-3 and TRBJ2-2, with no clear D. V was clipped by 0 bases and J by 1 base, with 6 bases between them. The germline V gene encodes CDR1 SGHTA and CDR2 FQGTGA. The CDR3 is made up of 15 amino acids. The CDR3 reads CASSLTAGNTGELFF. In DNA, the CDR3 is TGTGCCAGCAGCTTAACTGCAGGGAACACCGGGGAGCTGTTTTTT.

The V call is TRBV19, the J call TRBJ2-2, with a weak D call TRBD2 (5 bases). This CDR3 is 15 amino acids long. Trimming shortened V by 4 bases and J by 1 base, and 10 bases separated the two germline ends. CDR1 is LNHDA, CDR2 SQIVND, per germline (reference sequence). CDR3: CASSTRGLNTGELFF. CDR3 nucleotide sequence: TGTGCCAGTAGTACGAGAGGACTGAACACCGGGGAGCTGTTTTTT.

The chain links TRBV9 to TRBJ2-5; D may be TRBD2 (6 bases). V shed 4 bases and J shed 2 bases, with 9 bases lying between them. In germline, CDR1 is SGDLS, CDR2 YYNGEE. The CDR3 is 13 residues long. The CDR3 spells CASSIGLQETQYF. The CDR3 region has the DNA TGTGCCAGCAGCATCGGACTACAAGAGACCCAGTACTTC.

The chain links TRBV2 to TRBJ2-7, with TRBD2 identical over 9 bases. The CDR3 is 14 residues long. The J segment lost 1 base and the V segment lost 7 bases, leaving 5 bases of the junction unmatched. Germline-derived CDR1 and CDR2 are SNHLY and FYNNEI. The CDR3 region is CASTEREVSYEQYF. The CDR3 DNA reads TGTGCCAGCACGGAGCGGGAGGTTTCCTACGAGCAGTACTTC.

The chain employs TRBV2 and TRBJ1-3; weak D call: TRBD1 (6 bases). Trimming pared 6 bases from V and 0 bases from J, leaving 9 bases between. The CDR3 totals 14 residues. Germline V gene sequence: CDR1 SNHLY, CDR2 FYNNEI. For the CDR3, the DNA is TGTGCCAGCAGAGGACAGTTCTCTGGAAACACCATATATTTT. Amino acids: CASRGQFSGNTIYF.

This rearrangement joins TRBV19 to TRBJ1-5; tentatively, D is TRBD1 (5 bases). The V and J ends lost 7 bases and 1 base respectively, with 11 bases between them. This CDR3 spans 14 amino acids. The germline CDR1 and CDR2 sequences are LNHDA and SQIVND (reference sequence). The CDR3 loop is CASTTWGSNQPQHF. DNA of the CDR3: TGTGCCAGTACCACATGGGGCAGCAATCAGCCCCAGCATTTT.

The chain combines TRBV2 with TRBJ1-1, with D possibly matching TRBD1 (5 bases). The CDR3 sequence is 15 residues long. Looked up from germline, CDR1 is SNHLY and CDR2 is FYNNEI. V lost 3 bases, J lost 4 bases, and 15 bases lay in between. The chain's CDR3 is CASSEQGLRSTEAFF. CDR3 in DNA: TGTGCCAGCAGTGAGCAGGGACTCCGGAGCACTGAAGCTTTCTTT.

This chain connects TRBV7-9 to TRBJ1-2; 7 bases are shared with TRBD1. The length of the CDR3 is 15 residues. Germline lookup yields CDR1 SEHNR and CDR2 FQNEAQ (reference sequence). J gave up 4 bases and V 0 bases, and 5 bases lay outside the gene matches. CDR3 in amino acids: CASSLAGTATYGYTF. CDR3 DNA sequence: TGTGCCAGCAGCTTAGCCGGGACAGCGACCTATGGCTACACCTTC.

This clone has just a few counts. The chain's CDR3 is CASSLGPPDIYEQYF. As DNA, the CDR3 is TGCGCCAGCAGCTTGGGCCCCCCGGACATTTACGAGCAGTACTTC. The chain recombines TRBV5-1 with TRBJ2-7; TRBD1 is a possible D gene (5 bases). The germline V gene has CDR1 SGHRS and CDR2 YFSETQ. This CDR3 has 15 residues. Between the trimmed V and J ends, which lost 0 bases and 4 bases, there was a span of 14 bases. Supplemented by reference TRBV5-1 and TRBJ2-7, the full variable domain reads KAGVTQTPRYLIKTRGQQVTLSCSPISGHRSVSWYQQTPGQGLQFLFEYFSETQRNKGNFPGRFSGRQFSNSRSEMNVSTLELGDSALYLCASSLGPPDIYEQYFGPGTRLTVT.

This chain links TRBV5-4 with TRBJ2-1; 7 nucleotides agree with TRBD1. The CDR3 covers 13 residues. The V and J ends lost 2 bases and 8 bases, in that order; junction bases with no gene match: 4. Germline V gene data show CDR1 as SGHNT and CDR2 as YYREEE (reference sequence). CDR3 sequence reads: CASSFDRADEQFF. CDR3 sequence (DNA): TGTGCCAGCAGCTTCGACAGGGCTGATGAGCAGTTCTTC.

This clone appeared a few times. The J gene is TRBJ1-3, the V gene TRBV5-1; no reliable D call. This CDR3 spans 12 amino acids. V dropped 2 bases and J dropped 9 bases, with 9 bases sitting between them. Per germline, CDR1 SGHRS and CDR2 YFSETQ. CDR3 region: CASSLERGTIYF. CDR3 in DNA: TGCGCCAGCAGCTTAGAACGGGGCACCATATATTTT.

The V call is TRBV19, the J call TRBJ2-5, with TRBD1 identical over 9 bases. CDR3 length: 18 amino acids. Germline CDR1 is LNHDA and CDR2 is SQIVND (reference sequence). Losses at the gene ends were 1 base for V and 4 bases for J; bases not matched to a gene: 13. The CDR3 DNA follows: TGTGCCAGTAGTATAGTCGGCCCGTCGGGGACAGGGTCAGAGACCCAGTACTTC. Its protein is CASSIVGPSGTGSETQYF.

The genes are TRBV6-1 and TRBJ1-1, with 7 bases aligning to TRBD1. The V and J ends lost 6 bases and 6 bases, in that order; junction bases with no gene match: 10. The CDR3 extends over 14 amino acids. Germline CDR1 reads MNHNS; CDR2 reads SASEGT. CDR3 protein: CASSLGTVSPEAFF. The CDR3 nucleotides are TGTGCCAGCAGCCTGGGGACAGTATCCCCTGAAGCTTTCTTT.

This chain connects TRBV7-2 to TRBJ2-1; 9 bases align to TRBD2. Germline-derived CDR1 and CDR2 are SGHTA and FQGNSA. The CDR3 is made up of 17 amino acids. V shed 5 bases and J 6 bases; nucleotides not matched to a gene: 14. The CDR3: CASSLFWGGRGLNEQFF. DNA for the CDR3: TGTGCCAGCAGCCTCTTTTGGGGCGGGAGGGGTCTCAATGAGCAGTTCTTC. The full variable domain, its missing parts supplied by reference TRBV7-2 and TRBJ2-1, is GAGVSQSPSNKVTEKGKDVELRCDPISGHTALYWYRQSLGQGLEFLIYFQGNSAPDKSGLPSDRFSAERTGGSVSTLTIQRTQQEDSAVYLCASSLFWGGRGLNEQFFGPGTRLTVL.

The J gene is TRBJ1-2, the V gene TRBV13; the D is unclear. V lost 2 bases and J 3 bases, leaving 10 bases between the germline ends. Germline CDR1 is PRHDT and CDR2 is FYEKMQ (reference sequence). The CDR3 length is 14 residues. CDR3 loop: CASSLYAVDYGYTF. The CDR3 DNA reads as TGTGCCAGCAGCTTATATGCAGTTGACTATGGCTACACCTTC.

In its sample, this clone was seen once. This chain joins TRBV7-8 and TRBJ1-2; possibly TRBD1 for D (5 bases). V was clipped by 5 bases and J by 1 base, with 8 bases between them. The CDR3 contains 13 residues. Germline V CDR1 and CDR2: SGHVS, FQNEAQ. DNA of the CDR3: TGTGCCAGCAGCGTGGGACTTAACTATGGCTACACCTTC. Translated, it gives CASSVGLNYGYTF.

The chain combines TRBV11-2 with TRBJ2-7; 8 nucleotides line up with TRBD1. V shed 5 bases, J shed 1 base, and the junction held 4 bases outside the gene matches. Per germline, CDR1 SGHAT and CDR2 FQNNGV. The CDR3 runs 14 residues. The DNA of the CDR3 is TGTGCCAGCAGCCCTGGGGACAGGTCCTACGAGCAGTACTTC. Protein product: CASSPGDRSYEQYF.

The chain couples TRBV5-1 to TRBJ2-5; 8 bases are a match to TRBD1. CDR3 length: 13 amino acids. The germline gives CDR1 SGHRS, CDR2 YFSETQ. J was trimmed by 4 bases and V by 5 bases; bases with no gene match: 4. CDR3 residues: CASRTGVVETQYF. As DNA, the CDR3 is TGCGCCAGCAGGACAGGGGTCGTAGAGACCCAGTACTTC. Based on the CDR3 plus reference TRBV5-1 and TRBJ2-5, the full variable domain is KAGVTQTPRYLIKTRGQQVTLSCSPISGHRSVSWYQQTPGQGLQFLFEYFSETQRNKGNFPGRFSGRQFSNSRSEMNVSTLELGDSALYLCASRTGVVETQYFGPGTRLLVL.

This chain joins TRBV7-2 and TRBJ2-3; 11 bases map to TRBD2. The germline V gene has CDR1 SGHTA and CDR2 FQGNSA. This CDR3 region has 18 residues. J gave up 3 bases and V 0 bases, and 8 bases lay outside the gene matches. The CDR3 DNA reads as TGTGCCAGCAGCTTAGCGACTTCTAGCGGGAGGAGGACAGATACGCAGTATTTT. It codes for CASSLATSSGRRTDTQYF.

The chain uses TRBV2 and TRBJ1-3; 7 bases fit TRBD1. Germline lookup yields CDR1 SNHLY and CDR2 FYNNEI. Germline trimming cut 8 bases from V and 2 bases from J; bases unmatched to any gene: 9. The CDR3 has 15 residues. CDR3 sequence reads: CASAFGTDPGNTIYF. As DNA, the CDR3 is TGTGCCAGCGCTTTCGGGACAGATCCTGGAAACACCATATATTTT.

V usage is TRBV5-1 and J usage is TRBJ2-1, with TRBD2 matching over 9 bases. The CDR3 consists of 17 residues. Germline V gives CDR1 SGHRS, CDR2 YFSETQ. The ends lost 4 bases at V and 5 bases at J; junction bases unmatched: 13. CDR3 protein: CASSIRGLAGDNNEQFF. CDR3 sequence (DNA): TGCGCCAGCAGCATACGGGGACTAGCAGGAGACAACAATGAGCAGTTCTTC.

V and J are TRBV5-1 and TRBJ1-2; weak D call: TRBD1 (5 bases). CDR1 and CDR2 from the germline V gene are SGHRS and YFSETQ. This CDR3 comprises 15 residues. Trimming left V 5 bases short and J 2 bases short, with 16 bases between. The CDR3 reads CASRRDSADNYGYTF. The CDR3 bases are TGCGCCAGCAGACGCGACAGCGCCGACAACTATGGCTACACCTTC.

The chain employs TRBV7-2 and TRBJ1-5; unclear D gene. The CDR3 is 13 amino acids. Germline V CDR1 and CDR2: SGHTA, FQGNSA. The V gene lost 5 bases and the J gene lost 1 base, with 6 bases spanning the gap. DNA of the CDR3: TGTGCCAGCAGCCAATCAAGCAATCAGCCCCAGCATTTT. Translating gives CASSQSSNQPQHF.

The chain links TRBV10-3 to TRBJ2-7; 13 bases are shared with TRBD2. The germline gives CDR1 ENHRY, CDR2 SYGVKD. The length of the CDR3 is 15 residues. V was pared by 6 bases and J by 6 bases, with 8 bases of the junction left unmatched. CDR3 sequence: CAIRSGLAGVGEQYF. The CDR3, as DNA: TGTGCCATCAGGTCCGGACTAGCGGGAGTTGGCGAGCAGTACTTC.

The genes are TRBV7-3 and TRBJ2-1; D is unclear. CDR1 SGHTA and CDR2 FQGTGA come from the germline V gene. The V and J ends lost 4 bases and 5 bases respectively, with 15 bases between them. The CDR3 sequence is 15 residues long. The chain's CDR3 is CASSSRSVQNNEQFF. Here the CDR3 DNA reads TGTGCCAGCAGCTCGAGATCCGTCCAAAACAATGAGCAGTTCTTC.

V usage is TRBV5-6 and J usage is TRBJ2-7; 12 nucleotides align to TRBD2. CDR3 length: 15 residues. The ends lost 3 bases at V and 3 bases at J; junction bases unmatched: 4. The germline CDR1 and CDR2 sequences are SGHDT and YYEEEE. The CDR3 nucleotides read TGTGCCAGCAGCTGGGGACTAGCGGGTATCTACGAGCAGTACTTC. It specifies CASSWGLAGIYEQYF.